This passage covers 9 T cell receptor beta chains from one sample sequenced in a study of T cell responses to AZD1222 COVID-19 vaccine. The protocol was immunoSEQ multiplex PCR, while the TCRdb copy is restricted to in-frame clones and leaves out a portion. The sample carries about 120,000 clones, around 90% recorded once. Sequenced material: peripheral blood, taken on day 0 of AZD1222 vaccination. These receptors originate from an adult in good health.

The chain recombines TRBV19 with TRBJ1-6; D gene uncertain. CDR1 and CDR2 (germline): LNHDA, SQIVND (reference sequence). The V and J ends lost 6 bases and 6 bases respectively, with 15 bases between them. This CDR3 is 15 amino acids long. The CDR3 coding sequence is TGTGCCAGTAGCACGGGAGGTGTTCCTAATTCACCCCTCCACTTT. Translated, it gives CASSTGGVPNSPLHF.

The V gene is TRBV5-4, the J gene TRBJ2-3; no clear D gene. This CDR3 is 11 amino acids long. CDR1 and CDR2 (germline): SGHNT, YYREEE (reference sequence). V gave up 7 bases and J gave up 2 bases, with 5 bases separating them. The CDR3 loop reads CASGVTDTQYF. CDR3 nucleotide sequence: TGTGCCAGCGGAGTCACAGATACGCAGTATTTT.

This chain joins TRBV2 and TRBJ2-7; a weak D match, TRBD2 (6 bases). The CDR3 loop spans 14 amino acids. Germline values: CDR1 SNHLY, CDR2 FYNNEI. In DNA, the CDR3 is TGTGCAACAGCACTCGGAGGGATCCCTACCGAGCAGTACTTC. Translated, it gives CATALGGIPTEQYF. The whole variable domain, filled in from reference TRBV2 and TRBJ2-7, reads EPEVTQTPSHQVTQMGQEVILRCVPISNHLYFYWYRQILGQKVEFLVSFYNNEISEKSEIFDDQFSVERPDGSNFTLKIRSTKLEDSAMYFCATALGGIPTEQYFGPGTRLTVT.

This clone was picked up a small number of times. The V call is TRBV7-9, the J call TRBJ2-7; TRBD2 agrees at 12 bases. After removal of 5 bases from V and 5 bases from J, the junction contained 19 bases not matched to a gene. The CDR3 runs to 19 residues. Germline V gives CDR1 SEHNR, CDR2 FQNEAQ (reference sequence). CDR3 residues: CASSHPPRLAGELVHEQYF. DNA of the CDR3: TGTGCCAGCAGCCACCCACCCCGACTAGCGGGAGAACTCGTCCACGAGCAGTACTTC.

This clone came up once. The rearrangement links TRBV11-2 to TRBJ2-5; perhaps D is TRBD1 or TRBD2 (5 bases each). The CDR3 is made up of 14 amino acids. V lost 5 bases to trimming and J lost 2 bases, with 12 bases between them. CDR1 and CDR2 (germline): SGHAT, FQNNGV. As DNA, the CDR3 is TGTGCCAGCAGCGGGATGGGGGAGCAAGAGACCCAGTACTTC. Its translation is CASSGMGEQETQYF.

This clone appeared a single time. The V gene is TRBV19, the J gene TRBJ1-4; 7 nucleotides match TRBD1. Per germline, CDR1 LNHDA and CDR2 SQIVND (reference sequence). The CDR3 is 17 residues long. V was clipped by 2 bases and J by 4 bases; unmatched bases: 10. The CDR3 nucleotides are TGTGCCAGTAGTATATCGGTCCCGGGGACAGATAATGAAAAACTGTTTTTT. This gives the protein CASSISVPGTDNEKLFF.

The chain uses TRBV7-9 and TRBJ1-1; D is possibly TRBD1 (6 bases). Germline loops: CDR1 SEHNR, CDR2 FQNEAQ (reference sequence). The V gene lost 1 base and the J gene lost 0 bases, with 15 bases spanning the gap. The CDR3 runs 17 residues. CDR3 amino acids: CASSLGSGTHLNTEAFF. In DNA form, the CDR3 reads TGTGCCAGCAGCTTAGGATCGGGGACACACCTGAACACTGAAGCTTTCTTT.

V and J are TRBV5-6 and TRBJ2-5, with 8 bases matching TRBD1. CDR1 is SGHDT and CDR2 is YYEEEE in the germline V gene. The V and J ends lost 3 bases and 4 bases, in that order; junction bases with no gene match: 8. The CDR3 consists of 15 residues. CDR3 sequence: CASSSLTGAAETQYF. DNA for the CDR3: TGTGCCAGCAGCTCGCTGACAGGGGCGGCAGAGACCCAGTACTTC.

This chain links TRBV7-3 with TRBJ1-2; D possibly corresponds to TRBD1 (6 bases). The V gene's germline CDR1 is SGHTA and CDR2 FQGTGA. Trimming removed 11 bases from V and 8 bases from J, with 12 bases in between. The CDR3 length is 10 residues. The CDR3 region is CAPGARGYTF. The DNA of the CDR3 is TGTGCCCCGGGGGCTCGAGGCTACACCTTC.